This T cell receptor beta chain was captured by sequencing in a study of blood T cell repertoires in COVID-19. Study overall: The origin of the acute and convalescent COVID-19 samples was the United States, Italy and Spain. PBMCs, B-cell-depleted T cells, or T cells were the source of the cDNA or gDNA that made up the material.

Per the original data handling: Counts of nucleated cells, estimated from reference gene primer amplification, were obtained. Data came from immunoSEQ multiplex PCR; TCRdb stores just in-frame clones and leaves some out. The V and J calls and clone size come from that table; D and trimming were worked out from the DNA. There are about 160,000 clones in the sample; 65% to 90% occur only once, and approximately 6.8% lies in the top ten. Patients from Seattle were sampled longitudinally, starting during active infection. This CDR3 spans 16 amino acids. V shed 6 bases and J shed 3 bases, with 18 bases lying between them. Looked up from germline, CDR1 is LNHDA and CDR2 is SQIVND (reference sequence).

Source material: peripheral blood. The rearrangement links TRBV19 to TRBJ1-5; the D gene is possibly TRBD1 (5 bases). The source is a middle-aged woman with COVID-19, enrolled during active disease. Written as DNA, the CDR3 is TGTGCCAGTAGAAAAGGGGCCGGGCTTTTCAATCAGCCCCAGCATTTT. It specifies CASRKGAGLFNQPQHF.